The rows below give T cell receptor beta chains drawn from one sample of a study of T-cell reconstitution after alpha-beta-depleted transplantation in children. Each CDR3 protein is one row after TCRdb ran MiXCR on the PCR reads. The table includes tens of thousands of distinct CDR3 sequences, about 14% detected once. Source: PBMCs, mostly from graft donor cells, taken 180 days after TCRalphabeta/CD19-depleted stem cell transplant. Every receptor here comes from a male patient between 2 and 10 years old who had a stem cell transplant for acute lymphoblastic leukemia, so the T cells may come from the graft donor. CDR3s include the opening cysteine and the closing phenylalanine or tryptophan. Fields, in order: V gene, clone size, D gene, CDR3 length, J gene, CDR3 DNA, CDR3 protein. A D gene is named only where the DNA matches it firmly. Clone size, where shown, is once, few, many, or a class for clones that have expanded.

V gene: TRBV15
clone size: few
D gene: TRBD2
CDR3 length: 15
J gene: TRBJ2-2
CDR3 DNA: TGTGCCACCAGCGCTAGCGGGGGGAACACCGGGGAGCTGTTTTTT
CDR3 protein: CATSASGGNTGELFF

V gene: TRBV12-3/TRBV12-4
clone size: many
D gene: .
CDR3 length: 14
J gene: TRBJ2-5
CDR3 DNA: TGTGCCAGCAGTTACCGGGCCCCAGGGGAGACCCAGTACTTC
CDR3 protein: CASSYRAPGETQYF

V gene: TRBV5-1
clone size: .
D gene: .
CDR3 length: 16
J gene: TRBJ1-2
CDR3 DNA: TGCGCCAGCAGTGTAAATCCGACGGCTGCTAACTATGGCTACACCTTC
CDR3 protein: CASSVNPTAANYGYTF

V gene: TRBV6-6
clone size: many
D gene: .
CDR3 length: 11
J gene: TRBJ1-1
CDR3 DNA: TGTGCCAGCAGCCCGAACACTGAAGCTTTCTTT
CDR3 protein: CASSPNTEAFF

V gene: TRBV5-1
clone size: .
D gene: .
CDR3 length: 15
J gene: TRBJ2-5
CDR3 DNA: TGCGCCAGCAGCTCTTGGACAGTTCAGGAAGAGACCCAGTACTTC
CDR3 protein: CASSSWTVQEETQYF

V gene: TRBV6-2/TRBV6-3
clone size: .
D gene: TRBD1
CDR3 length: 14
J gene: TRBJ2-7
CDR3 DNA: TGTGCCAGACGCAACTGGCAGGGGGCCTACGAGCAGTACTTC
CDR3 protein: CARRNWQGAYEQYF

V gene: TRBV7-9
clone size: few
D gene: TRBD1
CDR3 length: 17
J gene: TRBJ1-2
CDR3 DNA: TGTGCCAGCAGCTTAGATGCTCCGGGACAGGGAAACTATGGCTACACCTTC
CDR3 protein: CASSLDAPGQGNYGYTF

V gene: TRBV3-1
clone size: .
D gene: .
CDR3 length: 19
J gene: TRBJ2-1
CDR3 DNA: TGTGCCAGCAGCCAAGAGGGAGCGCGGGCCCACCCAATCTACAATGAGCAGTTCTTC
CDR3 protein: CASSQEGARAHPIYNEQFF

V gene: TRBV12-3/TRBV12-4
clone size: .
D gene: .
CDR3 length: 15
J gene: TRBJ2-1
CDR3 DNA: TGTGCCAGCAGTTTGGGGGAGATTCGCTACAATGAGCAGTTCTTC
CDR3 protein: CASSLGEIRYNEQFF

V gene: TRBV27
clone size: few
D gene: TRBD1
CDR3 length: 16
J gene: TRBJ2-1
CDR3 DNA: TGTGCCAGCAGTTTATCGAGGACAGGGACTTACAATGAGCAGTTCTTC
CDR3 protein: CASSLSRTGTYNEQFF

V gene: TRBV27
clone size: .
D gene: TRBD1
CDR3 length: 13
J gene: TRBJ1-1
CDR3 DNA: TGTGCCAGCAATAACTACAGGGGAACTGAAGCTTTCTTT
CDR3 protein: CASNNYRGTEAFF

V gene: TRBV7-6
clone size: many
D gene: .
CDR3 length: 15
J gene: TRBJ2-1
CDR3 DNA: TGTGCCAGCAGCTTAGTCTGGCGGGTGGGGGGCGAGCAGTTCTTC
CDR3 protein: CASSLVWRVGGEQFF

V gene: TRBV10-2
clone size: once
D gene: .
CDR3 length: 14
J gene: TRBJ1-1
CDR3 DNA: TGCGCCAGCAGGGGTAGGGGTAGGGTCACTGAAGCTTTCTTT
CDR3 protein: CASRGRGRVTEAFF

V gene: TRBV11-2
clone size: few
D gene: .
CDR3 length: 13
J gene: TRBJ1-1
CDR3 DNA: TGTGCCAGCAGCTTAGAGGTCGGCACTCAAGCTTTCTTT
CDR3 protein: CASSLEVGTQAFF

V gene: TRBV5-1
clone size: .
D gene: .
CDR3 length: 13
J gene: TRBJ2-1
CDR3 DNA: TGCGCCAGCAGCTTGACAGGTCTCAATGAGCAGTTCTTC
CDR3 protein: CASSLTGLNEQFF

V gene: TRBV5-1
clone size: many
D gene: .
CDR3 length: 15
J gene: TRBJ1-3
CDR3 DNA: TGCGCCAGCAGCTTGAGGCAGGGGAGGGGAAACACCATATATTTT
CDR3 protein: CASSLRQGRGNTIYF

V gene: TRBV3-1
clone size: .
D gene: TRBD2
CDR3 length: 15
J gene: TRBJ2-2
CDR3 DNA: TGTGCCACCTCGGGGGGGGCCATAAACACCGGGGAGCTGTTTTTT
CDR3 protein: CATSGGAINTGELFF

V gene: TRBV5-1
clone size: many
D gene: .
CDR3 length: 15
J gene: TRBJ2-1
CDR3 DNA: TGCGCCAGCAGCACCGGACTACAATTGGACAATGAGCAGTTCTTC
CDR3 protein: CASSTGLQLDNEQFF

V gene: TRBV7-8
clone size: few
D gene: .
CDR3 length: 11
J gene: TRBJ2-2
CDR3 DNA: TGTGCCAGCAGCCCTCCCGGGGAGCTGTTTTTT
CDR3 protein: CASSPPGELFF

V gene: TRBV5-1
clone size: .
D gene: .
CDR3 length: 15
J gene: TRBJ1-4
CDR3 DNA: TGCGCCAGCAGCTTGCTAGCAGGGCGGGTTGAAAAACTGTTTTTT
CDR3 protein: CASSLLAGRVEKLFF

V gene: TRBV5-1
clone size: few
D gene: .
CDR3 length: 12
J gene: TRBJ2-3
CDR3 DNA: TGCGCCAGCAGCTCCCACACAGATACGCAGTATTTT
CDR3 protein: CASSSHTDTQYF

V gene: TRBV5-4
clone size: .
D gene: .
CDR3 length: 13
J gene: TRBJ2-5
CDR3 DNA: TGTGCCAGCAGCTTGCTTAAAGATGAGACCCAGTACTTC
CDR3 protein: CASSLLKDETQYF

V gene: TRBV5-1
clone size: .
D gene: .
CDR3 length: 12
J gene: TRBJ2-1
CDR3 DNA: TGCGCCAGCAGCTTGAGCCCTAATGAGCAGTTCTTC
CDR3 protein: CASSLSPNEQFF

V gene: TRBV20-1
clone size: .
D gene: .
CDR3 length: 13
J gene: TRBJ2-2
CDR3 DNA: TGCAGTGCTAGAGATTGGGACGGCGGGGAGCTGTTTTTT
CDR3 protein: CSARDWDGGELFF

V gene: TRBV5-1
clone size: many
D gene: .
CDR3 length: 14
J gene: TRBJ2-3
CDR3 DNA: TGCGCCAGCAGCTTGGACCTTAGCACAGATACGCAGTATTTT
CDR3 protein: CASSLDLSTDTQYF

V gene: TRBV4-1
clone size: few
D gene: .
CDR3 length: 15
J gene: TRBJ1-5
CDR3 DNA: TGCGCCAGCAGCCCCGGGGCAGGGCATAATCAGCCCCAGCATTTT
CDR3 protein: CASSPGAGHNQPQHF

V gene: TRBV7-7
clone size: few
D gene: .
CDR3 length: 13
J gene: TRBJ2-7
CDR3 DNA: TGTGCCAGCAGCTTAGGACGAAACTACGAGCAGTACTTC
CDR3 protein: CASSLGRNYEQYF

V gene: TRBV6-6
clone size: many
D gene: .
CDR3 length: 13
J gene: TRBJ2-2
CDR3 DNA: TGTGCCGTGGGGGGTACGAACACCGGGGAGCTGTTTTTT
CDR3 protein: CAVGGTNTGELFF

V gene: TRBV6-2/TRBV6-3
clone size: large
D gene: .
CDR3 length: 13
J gene: TRBJ2-2
CDR3 DNA: TGTGCCAGCAGTGACTCAGTGGCCGGGGAGCTGTTTTTT
CDR3 protein: CASSDSVAGELFF

V gene: TRBV28
clone size: many
D gene: .
CDR3 length: 16
J gene: TRBJ2-3
CDR3 DNA: TGTGCCAGCAGTTTAACCGGGCTAGGGACCACAGATACGCAGTATTTT
CDR3 protein: CASSLTGLGTTDTQYF

V gene: TRBV12-3/TRBV12-4
clone size: .
D gene: TRBD1
CDR3 length: 15
J gene: TRBJ2-7
CDR3 DNA: TGTGCCAGCAGTCTACCGGGACAGGGGTACGACGAGCAGTACTTC
CDR3 protein: CASSLPGQGYDEQYF

V gene: TRBV5-1
clone size: few
D gene: .
CDR3 length: 14
J gene: TRBJ2-7
CDR3 DNA: TGCGCCAGCAGCCGGCAGGGGATTTCCTACGAGCAGTACTTC
CDR3 protein: CASSRQGISYEQYF

V gene: TRBV12-3/TRBV12-4
clone size: .
D gene: TRBD1
CDR3 length: 17
J gene: TRBJ1-2
CDR3 DNA: TGTGCCAGCAGTTCGCCCTTCCCCCGACAGGGGGCCAATGGCTACACCTTC
CDR3 protein: CASSSPFPRQGANGYTF

V gene: TRBV3-1
clone size: few
D gene: .
CDR3 length: 15
J gene: TRBJ1-6
CDR3 DNA: TGTGCCAGCAGCCAAGATAATAGGGGTGGTTCACCCCTCCACTTT
CDR3 protein: CASSQDNRGGSPLHF

V gene: TRBV20-1
clone size: .
D gene: TRBD2
CDR3 length: 19
J gene: TRBJ2-3
CDR3 DNA: TGCAGTGCTAGGGAATCCGGGACTAGCGGCCCCGAAGGTTTAGATACGCAGTATTTT
CDR3 protein: CSARESGTSGPEGLDTQYF

V gene: TRBV3-1
clone size: few
D gene: TRBD1
CDR3 length: 16
J gene: TRBJ1-3
CDR3 DNA: TGTGCCAGCAGCCCTAGGACAGGGGGCTCTGGAAACACCATATATTTT
CDR3 protein: CASSPRTGGSGNTIYF

V gene: TRBV7-6
clone size: .
D gene: TRBD1
CDR3 length: 15
J gene: TRBJ2-7
CDR3 DNA: TGTGCCAGCAGCTCCCCCGGGACAGGGTTCCACGAGCAGTACTTC
CDR3 protein: CASSSPGTGFHEQYF

V gene: TRBV4-3
clone size: .
D gene: .
CDR3 length: 16
J gene: TRBJ2-7
CDR3 DNA: TGCGCCAGCAGCCAAGTACGAGTAGCGGCCTCCTACGAGCAGTACTTC
CDR3 protein: CASSQVRVAASYEQYF

V gene: TRBV4-3
clone size: few
D gene: .
CDR3 length: 14
J gene: TRBJ1-1
CDR3 DNA: TGCGCCAGCAGCCAAGTCTGGGTGGGCACTGAAGCTTTCTTT
CDR3 protein: CASSQVWVGTEAFF

V gene: TRBV20-1
clone size: few
D gene: .
CDR3 length: 14
J gene: TRBJ2-7
CDR3 DNA: TGCAGTGCTGCCTTGGGGACGGTCTCCTACGAGCAGTACTTC
CDR3 protein: CSAALGTVSYEQYF

V gene: TRBV4-3
clone size: .
D gene: .
CDR3 length: 17
J gene: TRBJ2-3
CDR3 DNA: TGCGCCAGCAGCCAAGATCAACGTACCCTAGGCACAGATACGCAGTATTTT
CDR3 protein: CASSQDQRTLGTDTQYF

V gene: TRBV7-6
clone size: few
D gene: .
CDR3 length: 16
J gene: TRBJ1-5
CDR3 DNA: TGTGCCAGCAGCTTAGAGGGGGAGGTGGGCAATCAGCCCCAGCATTTT
CDR3 protein: CASSLEGEVGNQPQHF

V gene: TRBV12-3/TRBV12-4
clone size: few
D gene: .
CDR3 length: 16
J gene: TRBJ1-2
CDR3 DNA: TGTGCCAGCAGCCCCGGCCCGAGGGGGATAGCCTATGGCTACACCTTC
CDR3 protein: CASSPGPRGIAYGYTF

V gene: TRBV20-1
clone size: few
D gene: .
CDR3 length: 12
J gene: TRBJ1-1
CDR3 DNA: TGCAGTGCGGAGCGGGGGCAAACTGAAGCTTTCTTT
CDR3 protein: CSAERGQTEAFF

V gene: TRBV7-8
clone size: .
D gene: .
CDR3 length: 13
J gene: TRBJ2-7
CDR3 DNA: TGTGCCAGCAGCCCAATATCCCCGAACGAGCAGTACTTC
CDR3 protein: CASSPISPNEQYF

V gene: TRBV12-3/TRBV12-4
clone size: many
D gene: .
CDR3 length: 14
J gene: TRBJ1-1
CDR3 DNA: TGTGCCAGCAGTTTCGCAGGGGCCGACACTGAAGCTTTCTTT
CDR3 protein: CASSFAGADTEAFF

V gene: TRBV15
clone size: few
D gene: TRBD1
CDR3 length: 15
J gene: TRBJ2-1
CDR3 DNA: TGTGCCACCAGCAGAGACGGGACAGCCTACAATGAGCAGTTCTTC
CDR3 protein: CATSRDGTAYNEQFF

V gene: TRBV21-1
clone size: few
D gene: .
CDR3 length: 17
J gene: TRBJ2-7
CDR3 DNA: TGTGCCAGCAGCACTATCCAGGCAGGGGGCGTAATCTACGAGCAGTACTTC
CDR3 protein: CASSTIQAGGVIYEQYF

V gene: TRBV3-1
clone size: .
D gene: TRBD1
CDR3 length: 15
J gene: TRBJ2-7
CDR3 DNA: TGTGCCAGCAGCCGAATCCACGACTATGGACAGGTTCAGTACTTC
CDR3 protein: CASSRIHDYGQVQYF

V gene: TRBV6-5
clone size: .
D gene: .
CDR3 length: 15
J gene: TRBJ2-7
CDR3 DNA: TGTGCCAGCAGTTACTCCACCGGGACAAACTACGAGCAGTACTTC
CDR3 protein: CASSYSTGTNYEQYF

V gene: TRBV12-3/TRBV12-4
clone size: few
D gene: TRBD1
CDR3 length: 14
J gene: TRBJ1-1
CDR3 DNA: TGTGCCAGCAGAGTCGGACAGGGGAACACTGAAGCTTTCTTT
CDR3 protein: CASRVGQGNTEAFF

V gene: TRBV18
clone size: .
D gene: .
CDR3 length: 14
J gene: TRBJ1-3
CDR3 DNA: TGTGCCAGCTCACCAGAGGAATCTGGAAACACCATATATTTT
CDR3 protein: CASSPEESGNTIYF

V gene: TRBV4-1
clone size: few
D gene: .
CDR3 length: 17
J gene: TRBJ2-1
CDR3 DNA: TGCGCCAGCAGCCCCGGACCGAGACAAAGCTCCTACAATGAGCAGTTCTTC
CDR3 protein: CASSPGPRQSSYNEQFF

V gene: TRBV10-2
clone size: few
D gene: .
CDR3 length: 14
J gene: TRBJ2-5
CDR3 DNA: TGCGCCAGCACTTCAGGGGTCGGCTTAGAGACCCAGTACTTC
CDR3 protein: CASTSGVGLETQYF